This TCR beta chain was observed in a study of blood T cell repertoires in COVID-19. Assay used: immunoSEQ multiplex PCR; TCRdb lists only in-frame clones, some missing. The profile shows 90,000 to 120,000 clones, approximately 90% of them singletons. This CDR3 is built from 16 residues. Looked up from germline, CDR1 is LNHDA and CDR2 is SQIVND (reference sequence). After removal of 4 bases from V and 5 bases from J, the junction contained 8 bases not matched to a gene. The TCR sequence derives from a man in his 60s with acute or convalescent COVID-19. The sample consisted of peripheral blood. This chain joins TRBV19 and TRBJ2-7; the match to TRBD2 covers 13 bases. The CDR3 coding sequence is TGTGCCAGTAGTACCGCGTGGACTAGCGGGAGCCACGAGCAGTACTTC. It is translated as CASSTAWTSGSHEQYF. The full variable domain, completed using reference TRBV19 and TRBJ2-7, is DGGITQSPKYLFRKEGQNVTLSCEQNLNHDAMYWYRQDPGQGLRLIYYSQIVNDFQKGDIAEGYSVSREKKESFPLTVTSAQKNPTAFYLCASSTAWTSGSHEQYFGPGTRLTVT.